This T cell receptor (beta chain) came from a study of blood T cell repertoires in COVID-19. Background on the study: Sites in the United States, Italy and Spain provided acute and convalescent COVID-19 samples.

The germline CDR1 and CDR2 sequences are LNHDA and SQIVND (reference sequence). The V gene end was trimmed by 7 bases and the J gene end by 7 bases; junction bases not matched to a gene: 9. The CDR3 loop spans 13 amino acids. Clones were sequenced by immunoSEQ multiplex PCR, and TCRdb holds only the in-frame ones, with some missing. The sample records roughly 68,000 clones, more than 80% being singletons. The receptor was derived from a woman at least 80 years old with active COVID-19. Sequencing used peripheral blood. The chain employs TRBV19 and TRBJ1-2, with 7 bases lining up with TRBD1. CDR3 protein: CASTTTGSAGYTF. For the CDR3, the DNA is TGTGCCAGTACCACGACAGGGTCGGCTGGCTACACCTTC.